This T cell receptor (beta chain) was obtained from a study of neurological immune-mediated disorders. TCRdb analysed the 5' RACE reads with MiXCR anew, one entry per CDR3 protein. Of roughly 48,000 distinct CDR3 sequences detected, roughly 14% appear once; the ten largest clones hold less than 5.5%. Time point of the sample: longitudinal time-point 2. V lost 9 bases to trimming and J lost 0 bases, with 24 bases between them. The CDR3 has 18 amino acids. The chain couples TRBV12-3 or TRBV12-4 to TRBJ1-5, with D perhaps TRBD1 (6 bases). Material for sequencing was PBMCs. This sequence was found in a male donor with HTLV-1-associated myelopathy (HAM/TSP). The CDR3 here is CARSRKGGDLYSNQPQHF. CDR3 DNA sequence: TGTGCCAGAAGCCGTAAAGGGGGGGACTTATATAGCAATCAGCCCCAGCATTTT.